This T cell receptor beta chain is from a study of early T cells in non-severe SARS-CoV-2 infection. This clonotype was seen a handful of times. The antigen is undetermined. Findings and caveats of the study: The VDJdb matching leaned toward anti-spike CD8 responses and overlooked private and CD4 specificities.

Germline-derived CDR1 and CDR2 are SGHRS and YFSETQ. This CDR3 has 14 amino acids. V lost 2 bases, J lost 2 bases, and 10 bases lay in between. Unique molecular identifier tags were affixed to discrete cDNA molecules. TCRdb fed the 5' RACE reads into MiXCR, producing one record per CDR3 protein. The sample holds 40,000 to 65,000 distinct CDR3 sequences, over 7.5% seen once. Sequencing input: whole blood. The source of this sequence is an adult who was a healthcare worker with PCR-confirmed SARS-CoV-2 infection or an uninfected control (not recorded which). V gene TRBV5-1 combines with J gene TRBJ2-5; no definite D call. The CDR3 spells CASSFQPRQETQYF. The CDR3 DNA reads as TGCGCCAGCAGCTTCCAACCACGGCAAGAGACCCAGTACTTC.